The subject of this entry is one T cell receptor (beta chain). This sample is drawn from a study of shared clonotypes between healthy human individuals. Produced via immunoSEQ multiplex PCR; TCRdb's table is partial and in-frame only. The repertoire holds more than 2 million clones, with 90% to 95% as singletons. CDR1 is LGHNA and CDR2 is YSLEER in the germline V gene. V was clipped by 4 bases and J by 4 bases, with 10 bases between them. The CDR3 length is 13 residues. This chain uses TRBV4-3 with TRBJ1-2; no reliable D call. The TCR was taken from a man aged 18 to 35 in good health. The specimen sequenced was naive CD4+ T cells sorted from blood. Subset given: CD45RA+ positively selected. CDR3: CASSLVGAYGYTF. CDR3 nucleotide sequence: TGCGCCAGCAGCCTAGTCGGCGCCTATGGCTACACCTTC.